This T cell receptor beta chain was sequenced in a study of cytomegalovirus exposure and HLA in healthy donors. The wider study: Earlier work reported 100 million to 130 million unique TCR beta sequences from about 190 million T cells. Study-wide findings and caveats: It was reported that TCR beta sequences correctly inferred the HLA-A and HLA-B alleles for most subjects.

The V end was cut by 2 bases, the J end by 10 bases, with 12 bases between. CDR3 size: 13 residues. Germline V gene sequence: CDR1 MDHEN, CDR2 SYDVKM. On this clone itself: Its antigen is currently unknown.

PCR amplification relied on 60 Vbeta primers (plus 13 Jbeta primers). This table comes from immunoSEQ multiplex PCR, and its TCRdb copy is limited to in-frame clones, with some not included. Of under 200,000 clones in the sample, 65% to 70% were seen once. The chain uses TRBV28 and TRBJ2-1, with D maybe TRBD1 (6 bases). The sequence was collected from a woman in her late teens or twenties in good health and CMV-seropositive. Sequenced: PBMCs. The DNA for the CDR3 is TGTGCCAGCAGTTTACATAACAGGGCGGAGCAGTTCTTC. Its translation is CASSLHNRAEQFF.